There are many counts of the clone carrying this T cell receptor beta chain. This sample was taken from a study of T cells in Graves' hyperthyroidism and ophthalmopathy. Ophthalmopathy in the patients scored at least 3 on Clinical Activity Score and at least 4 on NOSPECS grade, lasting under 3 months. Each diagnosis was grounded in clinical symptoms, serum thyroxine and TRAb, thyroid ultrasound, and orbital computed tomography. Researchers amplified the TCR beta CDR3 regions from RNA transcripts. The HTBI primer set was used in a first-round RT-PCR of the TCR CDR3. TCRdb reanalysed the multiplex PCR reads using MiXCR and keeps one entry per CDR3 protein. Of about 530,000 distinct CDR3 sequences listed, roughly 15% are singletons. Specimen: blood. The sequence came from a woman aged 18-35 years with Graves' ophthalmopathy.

The CDR3 DNA reads TGCGCCAGCAGCCGGGACAGGGGAGCCAAAAACATTCAGTACTTC. Its protein product is CASSRDRGAKNIQYF. The chain has TRBV5-1 and TRBJ2-4, with 10 positions matching TRBD1. Germline assignment: CDR1 SGHRS and CDR2 YFSETQ. This CDR3 is built from 15 residues. After removal of 4 bases from V and 0 bases from J, the junction contained 1 base not matched to a gene.